Included here is one T cell receptor (beta chain) sequence, with context. Sequenced by immunoSEQ multiplex PCR; TCRdb stores in-frame clones only, minus some. The sample has 270,000 or so clones, roughly 86% seen once. This CDR3 is 14 amino acids long. Germline V lookup: CDR1 GTSNPN, CDR2 SVGIG (reference sequence). V was clipped by 0 bases and J by 2 bases, with 11 bases between them. This specimen belongs to a study of blood T cell repertoires in COVID-19. Study overall: There were acute and convalescent COVID-19 samples, and they came from the United States, Italy and Spain.

Participants spanned ages about 18 to 90 years and resided in 20 to 25 US areas. Recovered Cohort 3 donors showed two negative PCRs, clearance, or symptom resolution. The chain links TRBV30 to TRBJ2-7; a weak D match, TRBD2 (5 bases). The sequenced sample consisted of PBMCs or T cells enriched from blood (not recorded which). The clonotype comes from a woman aged 18-30 years who had recovered from COVID-19. The CDR3 sequence is CAWSVGLAPYEQYF. The CDR3 DNA reads as TGTGCCTGGAGTGTAGGCCTAGCCCCCTACGAGCAGTACTTC.